What follows describes a single T cell receptor (beta chain). Antigen: not known. The repertoire was sequenced with immunoSEQ multiplex PCR; TCRdb's copy has only in-frame clones and lacks some. The profile covers about 35,000 clones, with around 83% appearing a single time and roughly 2.2% taken by the ten largest. This record comes from a study of chemoradiotherapy in HPV16-positive cancers. This CDR3 comprises 14 residues. Per germline, CDR1 SGDLS and CDR2 YYNGEE. V lost 0 bases to trimming and J lost 4 bases; unmatched junction nucleotides: 2. Study findings and constraints: Candidate HPV-specific clones and E7-related TCR motifs grew in tumor during treatment.

The source was blood, collected from a patient who underwent chemoradiotherapy. The receptor was derived from a human donor with HPV-associated anogenital cancer. This chain joins TRBV9 and TRBJ2-7; 9 bases are a match to TRBD1. DNA of the CDR3: TGTGCCAGCAGCGTAGGACAGGGGGGATACGAGCAGTACTTC. This codes for CASSVGQGGYEQYF.